The T cell receptor (beta chain) under discussion was sequenced for a study of blood T cell repertoires in COVID-19. Overall study: COVID-19 samples from acute and convalescent phases originated in the United States, Italy and Spain. The analysed material was cDNA or gDNA that came from T cells, B-cell-depleted T cells, or PBMCs.

With 3 bases clipped from V and 9 bases from J, the junction kept 11 bases outside the gene matches. CDR1 is WSHSY and CDR2 is SAAADI in the germline V gene. The CDR3 sequence is 16 residues long. The authors' processing: The assay estimated nucleated cells by amplifying reference gene primers. Libraries were prepared by immunoSEQ multiplex PCR; TCRdb keeps only in-frame clonotypes and omits some of them. From that table come the V and J calls and clone size; the DNA was used to work out D and trimming. The sample shows a few hundred thousand clones, approximately 80% of them seen only once. Sequencing was performed on peripheral blood. J is TRBJ2-1 and V is TRBV10-2, with 10 bases fitting TRBD2. This clonotype was sampled from a man aged 80 or over with acute or convalescent COVID-19. The CDR3 loop is CASSDLSGRALGEQFF. The CDR3 bases are TGCGCCAGCAGTGATTTAAGCGGGAGGGCCCTGGGTGAGCAGTTCTTC.